Detailed here is one T cell receptor (beta chain). Its specificity is not known. The sample originates from a study of cytomegalovirus exposure and HLA in healthy donors. Broader study findings: It emerged from a later analysis that several of the most significant clusters appeared to be linked to common viral pathogens.

PCR used 60 Vbeta primers and 13 Jbeta primers. Here immunoSEQ multiplex PCR was the method, and the copy in TCRdb shows in-frame clones only, minus some. The repertoire consists of a few hundred thousand clones, with about four fifths occurring once and the leading ten covering 10% to 13%. The CDR3 runs to 12 residues. Germline loops: CDR1 LGHNA, CDR2 YNFKEQ. Trimming removed 4 bases at V and 8 bases at J, with 9 bases between. The receptor's source is a woman between 45 and 60 years old in good health and CMV-seropositive. The material sequenced was PBMCs. V and J are TRBV4-2 and TRBJ2-4; unclear D gene. The CDR3 DNA follows: TGTGCCAGCAGCCCAGGTTCGGACATTCAGTACTTC. Amino acids: CASSPGSDIQYF.